The 29 T cell receptor beta chains below were found in one sample sequenced in a study of regulatory T cells in long-lasting Graves disease (dated by TCRdb to the early 2020s). The library was produced with multiplex PCR. The sequencer listed for this sample is Illumina HiSeq 4000. iRepertoire HTBI primers and Arm-PCR amplification of CDR3 regions were used to construct TCR beta libraries. Through fastp at Q25 and MiXCR, TCRdb rebuilt clones from the public reads, retaining in-frame beta chains. Under each unique CDR3 protein, matching rows form one entry showing the most common genes and DNA. The sample table contains about 380,000 distinct CDR3 sequences; only one count was recorded for around a sixth of them. Clones ranked in the top ten supply around a fifth of the sample. The sample's time point label, in plain terms: newly diagnosed GD, antithyroid drugs for less than 3 months. RNA was extracted from PBMCs in TRIzol for both TCR sequencing and RNA sequencing.

This specimen consisted of peripheral blood mononuclear cells (PBMCs), obtained at new diagnosis, from a patient treated with antithyroid drugs. All receptors derive from a female donor with Graves disease.

This clonotype was detected many times. The genes are TRBV5-6 and TRBJ2-7; 8 bases align to TRBD2. The ends lost 4 bases at V and 7 bases at J; junction bases unmatched: 10. Germline V gives CDR1 SGHDT, CDR2 YYEEEE. The length of the CDR3 is 14 residues. CDR3 loop: CASSGTSGVGEQYF. Here the CDR3 DNA reads TGTGCCAGCAGCGGAACTAGCGGAGTAGGGGAGCAGTACTTC.

This clonotype was detected ten times or more. This chain joins TRBV28 and TRBJ1-1; D possibly corresponds to TRBD1 (5 bases). The germline gives CDR1 MDHEN, CDR2 SYDVKM. The CDR3 covers 15 residues. Trimming shortened V by 5 bases and J by 0 bases, and 13 bases separated the two germline ends. CDR3 region: CASSPEVGVNTEAFF. The CDR3 DNA follows: TGTGCCAGCAGTCCCGAGGTGGGGGTGAACACTGAAGCTTTCTTT.

This clonotype appeared many times. The chain is built from TRBV12-3 or TRBV12-4 and TRBJ1-1; no clear D. Trimming removed 6 bases from V and 4 bases from J, with 12 bases in between. This CDR3 region has 13 residues. CDR3 DNA: TGTGCCAGCAGCCCTGACCCTTCCACTGAAGCTTTCTTT. Translating it yields CASSPDPSTEAFF.

This clonotype was seen a handful of times. The V gene is TRBV11-2, the J gene TRBJ1-4; 7 nucleotides line up with TRBD1. The germline gives CDR1 SGHAT, CDR2 FQNNGV. The CDR3 loop spans 15 amino acids. V lost 5 bases to trimming and J lost 2 bases; unmatched junction nucleotides: 5. In nucleotides, the CDR3 is TGTGCCAGCAGCGAAGAGGACAGGACTAATGAAAAACTGTTTTTT. Protein product: CASSEEDRTNEKLFF.

This clonotype was detected ten times or more. The rearrangement uses TRBV19 and TRBJ1-5, with TRBD1 as a possible D gene (5 bases). V was clipped by 6 bases and J by 1 base, with 25 bases between them. This CDR3 is 19 amino acids long. Germline loops: CDR1 LNHDA, CDR2 SQIVND (reference sequence). CDR3: CASRWGRQGRVWSNQPQHF. CDR3 sequence (DNA): TGTGCCAGTAGATGGGGTCGGCAGGGACGGGTGTGGAGCAATCAGCCCCAGCATTTT.

In this sample, this clonotype turned up many times. This rearrangement joins TRBV29-1 to TRBJ2-5; possibly TRBD1 for D (5 bases). Trimming cost V 7 bases and J 2 bases, with 8 bases left between them. Looked up from germline, CDR1 is SQVTM and CDR2 is ANQGSEA. The CDR3 totals 11 residues. The CDR3 protein is CSGTGQETQYF. CDR3 bases: TGCAGCGGAACAGGACAAGAGACCCAGTACTTC. Variable domain in full (rest from reference TRBV29-1 and TRBJ2-5): SAVISQKPSRDICQRGTSLTIQCQVDSQVTMMFWYRQQPGQSLTLIATANQGSEATYESGFVIDKFPISRPNLTFSTLTVSNMSPEDSSIYLCSGTGQETQYFGPGTRLLVL.

This clonotype was observed at least ten times. The rearrangement joins TRBV12-3 or TRBV12-4 to TRBJ2-1; TRBD2 aligns across 8 bases. The CDR3 runs 15 residues. The V and J ends lost 3 bases and 3 bases, in that order; junction bases with no gene match: 4. The DNA for the CDR3 is TGTGCCAGCAGTTTGGGACTAGGGGACTACAATGAGCAGTTCTTC. Residues: CASSLGLGDYNEQFF.

This clonotype showed up many times. This chain joins TRBV6-2 or TRBV6-3 and TRBJ1-5; 8 nucleotides match TRBD1. CDR3 length: 18 amino acids. With V trimmed by 2 bases and J by 2 bases, 11 bases remained unmatched. Germline V lookup: CDR1 MNHEY, CDR2 SVGEGT. DNA of the CDR3: TGTGCCAGCAGTTACCCTGGCAGGGGGCTGGGGGGCAATCAGCCCCAGCATTTT. Encoded protein: CASSYPGRGLGGNQPQHF.

The chain has TRBV6-2 or TRBV6-3 and TRBJ2-5, with D possibly TRBD1 on 6 matching bases. V shed 6 bases and J shed 0 bases, with 11 bases lying between them. This CDR3 comprises 14 residues. The germline V gene encodes CDR1 MNHEY and CDR2 SVGEGT. This chain's CDR3 is CASSTGTHQETQYF. CDR3 bases: TGTGCCAGCAGCACCGGGACACACCAAGAGACCCAGTACTTC.

This clonotype has at least ten counts. The rearrangement links TRBV10-3 to TRBJ1-2; TRBD1 aligns across 9 bases. V was pared by 7 bases and J by 8 bases, with 11 bases of the junction left unmatched. This CDR3 has 14 amino acids. Per the germline V gene, CDR1 is ENHRY and CDR2 is SYGVKD. The CDR3 DNA is TGTGCCATCACCCCGGGACAGGGTATGGGCGGCTACACCTTC. This encodes CAITPGQGMGGYTF.

This clonotype was detected many times. The chain employs TRBV5-6 and TRBJ1-4, with D unresolved. This CDR3 has 14 amino acids. Germline CDR1 and CDR2: SGHDT and YYEEEE. V lost 4 bases to trimming and J lost 4 bases, with 11 bases between them. The CDR3 region is CASSHGRSNEKLFF. CDR3 DNA: TGTGCCAGCAGCCACGGACGGAGTAATGAAAAACTGTTTTTT.

This clonotype was recorded many times. The chain carries TRBV6-5 and TRBJ1-3; a possible D gene is TRBD1 (5 bases). V lost 0 bases and J 2 bases, leaving 5 bases between the germline ends. The CDR3 sequence is 14 residues long. The germline V gene encodes CDR1 MNHEY and CDR2 SVGAGI. The CDR3 DNA sequence: TGTGCCAGCAGTTACTCGGGACCTGGAAACACCATATATTTT. Protein product: CASSYSGPGNTIYF.

The rearrangement uses TRBV5-1 and TRBJ2-5; D is ambiguous. Germline V lookup: CDR1 SGHRS, CDR2 YFSETQ. V gave up 2 bases and J gave up 5 bases, with 16 bases separating them. CDR3 size: 15 residues. CDR3 sequence: CASSLSTPSRETQYF. The CDR3 bases are TGCGCCAGCAGCTTAAGTACTCCAAGTCGGGAGACCCAGTACTTC.

The rearrangement links TRBV6-2 or TRBV6-3 to TRBJ2-7, with a possible D match to TRBD1 (6 bases). The germline CDR1 and CDR2 sequences are MNHEY and SVGEGT. V was cut by 6 bases and J by 6 bases, with 15 bases left in between. The CDR3 contains 13 residues. DNA for the CDR3: TGTGCCAGCAGGAAGACCCAGGGGCTCGAGCAGTACTTC. Its protein is CASRKTQGLEQYF.

This clonotype has at least ten counts. This chain links TRBV7-3 with TRBJ1-6; D gene unclear. Germline V CDR1 and CDR2: SGHTA, FQGTGA. The CDR3 spans 15 residues. V dropped 0 bases and J dropped 5 bases, with 8 bases sitting between them. The CDR3 sequence is CASSLTTGNNSPLHF. For the CDR3, the DNA is TGTGCCAGCAGCTTAACGACGGGGAATAATTCACCCCTCCACTTT.

To note about this clonotype: Compared with germline, one end of the junction differs, possibly owing to a read error. CDR3 coding DNA: TGTGCCAGCAGCTTGAGCTCTGGGGCCAACGTCCCGACTTTC. This translates into CASSLSSGANVPTF. V is TRBV13 and J is TRBJ2-6; D might be TRBD1 (5 bases). The V gene's germline CDR1 is PRHDT and CDR2 FYEKMQ (reference sequence). The CDR3 length is 14 residues.

This clonotype was picked up a small number of times. This sequence joins TRBV28 and TRBJ2-2; 10 nucleotides align to TRBD1. The length of the CDR3 is 16 residues. Trimming removed 2 bases from V and 4 bases from J; junction bases left unmatched: 4. Germline V gives CDR1 MDHEN, CDR2 SYDVKM. CDR3 in DNA: TGTGCCAGCAGTTTAGACAGGGGGCGTTTCACCGGGGAGCTGTTTTTT. As protein: CASSLDRGRFTGELFF.

This clonotype was recorded many times. This chain joins TRBV6-2 or TRBV6-3 and TRBJ2-1, with 9 bases matching TRBD2. This CDR3 has 15 amino acids. The germline V gene encodes CDR1 MNHEY and CDR2 SVGEGT. Germline trimming cut 5 bases from V and 4 bases from J; bases unmatched to any gene: 6. CDR3 DNA: TGTGCCAGCAGTGAAGGCGGGAGGGATTACAATGAGCAGTTCTTC. It codes for CASSEGGRDYNEQFF.

This clonotype was seen ten or more times. The chain combines TRBV4-1 with TRBJ1-1; D ambiguous. Trimming removed 0 bases at V and 7 bases at J, with 6 bases between. CDR1 MGHRA and CDR2 YSYEKL come from the germline V gene. The length of the CDR3 is 12 residues. The CDR3 DNA is TGCGCCAGCAGCCAAGATGCCCGTGAAGCTTTCTTT. Residues: CASSQDAREAFF.

This clonotype has ten or more counts. V usage is TRBV12-3 or TRBV12-4 and J usage is TRBJ2-4; TRBD1 is a possible D gene (6 bases). CDR3 size: 16 residues. The V end was cut by 5 bases, the J end by 0 bases, with 14 bases between. The DNA for the CDR3 is TGTGCCAGCAGTAGAGGACAGCCACTAGCCAAAAACATTCAGTACTTC. Its protein is CASSRGQPLAKNIQYF.

This clonotype has a count of ten or more. The chain joins TRBV5-1 to TRBJ1-2; no definite D call. With 0 bases removed from V and 4 bases from J, the gap between germline ends came to 10 bases. The CDR3 totals 14 residues. Germline assignment: CDR1 SGHRS and CDR2 YFSETQ. The CDR3: CASSLEGLGYGYTF. The CDR3 coding sequence is TGCGCCAGCAGCTTGGAAGGACTGGGCTATGGCTACACCTTC. Combining the CDR3 with reference TRBV5-1 and TRBJ1-2 gives the whole variable domain KAGVTQTPRYLIKTRGQQVTLSCSPISGHRSVSWYQQTPGQGLQFLFEYFSETQRNKGNFPGRFSGRQFSNSRSEMNVSTLELGDSALYLCASSLEGLGYGYTFGSGTRLTVV.

The table lists this clonotype with many counts. This sequence joins TRBV11-1 and TRBJ1-2, with D unresolved. CDR3 size: 14 residues. Per germline, CDR1 SGHAT and CDR2 FQDESV (reference sequence). V lost 4 bases and J lost 7, with 16 bases in between. The CDR3 region has the DNA TGTGCCAGCAGCTCTTACTCAGGAGTTGGTGGCTACACCTTC. Translating it yields CASSSYSGVGGYTF.

This clonotype was counted a few times. V and J are TRBV28 and TRBJ2-2; D could derive from TRBD1 or TRBD2 (5 bases each). V was trimmed by 6 bases and J by 6 bases, leaving 14 bases between them. Germline-derived CDR1 and CDR2 are MDHEN and SYDVKM. The CDR3 has 14 amino acids. The CDR3 nucleotides read TGTGCCAGCAGCCTCCAGCGAGGGGCCGGGGAGCTGTTTTTT. It is translated as CASSLQRGAGELFF.

The V gene is TRBV5-5, the J gene TRBJ1-1; possible D gene TRBD1, 5 bases. Germline V CDR1 and CDR2: SGHKS, YYEKEE (reference sequence). This CDR3 is built from 13 residues. Trimming cost V 5 bases and J 7 bases, with 15 bases left between them. The CDR3 sequence is CASRGRERFEAFF. The CDR3 nucleotides read TGTGCCAGCAGGGGGCGAGAAAGGTTTGAAGCTTTCTTT. The full variable domain, with the rest looked up from reference TRBV5-5 and TRBJ1-1, is DAGVTQSPTHLIKTRGQQVTLRCSPISGHKSVSWYQQVLGQGPQFIFQYYEKEERGRGNFPDRFSARQFPNYSSELNVNALLLGDSALYLCASRGRERFEAFFGQGTRLTVV.

This clonotype has at least ten counts. The V gene is TRBV6-2 or TRBV6-3, the J gene TRBJ2-3; 9 positions agree with TRBD2. Germline V gene data show CDR1 as MNHEY and CDR2 as SVGEGT. The CDR3 runs to 15 residues. The V gene end was trimmed by 2 bases and the J gene end by 2 bases; junction bases not matched to a gene: 2. CDR3 sequence: CASSYGLANTDTQYF. CDR3 in DNA: TGTGCCAGCAGTTACGGACTAGCGAACACAGATACGCAGTATTTT.

This clonotype came up many times. The chain employs TRBV5-1 and TRBJ1-5, with unresolved D. The CDR3 totals 13 residues. Trimming took 3 bases from V and 9 from J, leaving 13 bases between them. Germline V gene data show CDR1 as SGHRS and CDR2 as YFSETQ. CDR3 protein: CASSSRPRGPQHF. CDR3 DNA sequence: TGCGCCAGCAGCTCCCGGCCCCGTGGGCCCCAGCATTTT.

This clonotype was counted many times. The J gene is TRBJ2-3, the V gene TRBV11-2; D is perhaps TRBD1 (6 bases). Germline V CDR1 and CDR2: SGHAT, FQNNGV. Trimming took 1 base from V and 1 from J, leaving 6 bases between them. The CDR3 has 14 amino acids. The CDR3 is CASSLGGRTDTQYF. The CDR3 bases are TGTGCCAGCAGCTTAGGGGGGCGCACAGATACGCAGTATTTT.

This clonotype showed up many times. The V call is TRBV12-3 or TRBV12-4, the J call TRBJ2-5; D is ambiguous. The CDR3 is made up of 12 amino acids. V lost 3 bases and J 4 bases, leaving 6 bases between the germline ends. CDR3 DNA: TGTGCCAGCAGTTTGTCAGGAGAGACCCAGTACTTC. Translation: CASSLSGETQYF.

This clonotype appeared many times. The junction and the germline gene differ at one end; a read error may be behind it. The V and J genes are TRBV2 and TRBJ1-2, with TRBD1 matching 7 bases. CDR1 is SNHLY, CDR2 FYNNEI, per germline. CDR3 length: 15 residues. The CDR3: CASREDRVGNYGYTF. In DNA form, the CDR3 reads TGTGCCAGCAGGGAAGACAGGGTGGGAAACTATGGCTACACCTTC.